Presented here are 14 T cell receptor beta chains from one specimen sequenced in a study of blood T cell repertoires in COVID-19. Generated by immunoSEQ multiplex PCR, the TCRdb table keeps only in-frame clones and is missing some. The sample holds 150,000 to 200,000 clones, more than 75% seen once. Sequenced input: PBMCs or T cells enriched from blood (not recorded which). The receptor set was obtained from a woman between 50 and 59 years old who had recovered from COVID-19.

The gene calls are TRBV7-3 and TRBJ2-5; 8 bases are a match to TRBD2. The V and J ends lost 5 bases and 7 bases, in that order; junction bases with no gene match: 12. The CDR3 totals 15 residues. Germline V gives CDR1 SGHTA, CDR2 FQGTGA. The CDR3 region has the DNA TGTGCCAGCAGCCCAGATTCCGGGGGGGGTGCGACCCAGTACTTC. Translated, it gives CASSPDSGGGATQYF. The full variable domain, its missing parts supplied by reference TRBV7-3 and TRBJ2-5, is GAGVSQTPSNKVTEKGKYVELRCDPISGHTALYWYRQSLGQGPEFLIYFQGTGAADDSGLPNDRFFAVRPEGSVSTLKIQRTERGDSAVYLCASSPDSGGGATQYFGPGTRLLVL.

The chain joins TRBV7-9 to TRBJ2-7; D unresolved. Germline CDR1 and CDR2: SEHNR and FQNEAQ (reference sequence). V was shortened by 5 bases and J by 7 bases, with 12 bases between the two germline ends. The CDR3 contains 12 residues. CDR3 loop: CASSTHSTEQYF. The CDR3 DNA follows: TGTGCCAGCAGCACCCACAGTACGGAGCAGTACTTC.

The V and J genes are TRBV18 and TRBJ2-2; 7 bases match TRBD1. CDR1 KGHSH and CDR2 LQKENI come from the germline V gene. V shed 6 bases and J 5 bases; nucleotides not matched to a gene: 9. CDR3 length: 15 amino acids. CDR3 region: CASSLGGSGTGELFF. DNA for the CDR3: TGTGCCAGCTCGCTAGGGGGCTCCGGGACCGGGGAGCTGTTTTTT.

The chain couples TRBV5-1 to TRBJ2-2, with a weak D call TRBD2 (5 bases). Germline CDR1 reads SGHRS; CDR2 reads YFSETQ. This CDR3 has 16 amino acids. Trimming took 0 bases from V and 3 from J, leaving 12 bases between them. The DNA for the CDR3 is TGCGCCAGCAGCTTGGTTCAGAGGGCGGACACCGGGGAGCTGTTTTTT. It translates to CASSLVQRADTGELFF.

The chain recombines TRBV19 with TRBJ1-5; D may be TRBD1 (6 bases). The V and J ends lost 6 bases and 9 bases respectively, with 18 bases between them. CDR1 and CDR2 (germline): LNHDA, SQIVND (reference sequence). CDR3 length: 14 amino acids. Written as DNA, the CDR3 is TGTGCCAGTAGGGACAGAGGGGCGGGGGGGCCCCAGCATTTT. It specifies CASRDRGAGGPQHF.

The genes are TRBV18 and TRBJ1-4, with 10 bases identical to TRBD1. V was pared by 4 bases and J by 8 bases, with 4 bases of the junction left unmatched. CDR1 and CDR2 from the germline V gene are KGHSH and LQKENI. The CDR3 is 14 amino acids. Written as DNA, the CDR3 is TGTGCCAGCTCACTGGGACAGGGGAGAGAAAAACTGTTTTTT. Protein sequence: CASSLGQGREKLFF.

The chain employs TRBV6-6 and TRBJ2-3; 8 positions agree with TRBD1. Per the germline V gene, CDR1 is MNHNY and CDR2 is SVGAGI (reference sequence). Losses at the gene ends were 7 bases for V and 4 bases for J; bases not matched to a gene: 10. The CDR3 has 15 residues. The CDR3 DNA follows: TGTGCCAGCACGCAGGGACAGGATTGGGCAGATACGCAGTATTTT. This translates into CASTQGQDWADTQYF.

The DNA of the CDR3 is TGTGCCAGCAGTTTAAATACCCAGGGGCCTGGGACTGAAGCTTTCTTT. Translating gives CASSLNTQGPGTEAFF. This sequence joins TRBV27 and TRBJ1-1; a possible D gene is TRBD1 (6 bases). Trimming cost V 2 bases and J 5 bases, with 18 bases left between them. The CDR3 consists of 16 residues. Per germline, CDR1 MNHEY and CDR2 SMNVEV (reference sequence).

This clone has just one count. This rearrangement joins TRBV4-1 to TRBJ2-1; D not resolved. Germline V gives CDR1 MGHRA, CDR2 YSYEKL. CDR3 length: 16 residues. Between the trimmed V and J ends, which lost 4 bases and 2 bases, there was a span of 15 bases. In nucleotides, the CDR3 is TGCGCCAGCAGCCGAGACTCTAATAGTCCCTACAATGAGCAGTTCTTC. Its translation is CASSRDSNSPYNEQFF.

The V and J genes are TRBV4-2 and TRBJ2-3; D uncertain. The germline V gene encodes CDR1 LGHNA and CDR2 YNFKEQ. The CDR3 is 13 residues long. V was trimmed by 0 bases and J by 5 bases, leaving 6 bases between them. CDR3 region: CASSQDQLDTQYF. Here the CDR3 DNA reads TGTGCCAGCAGCCAAGACCAATTAGATACGCAGTATTTT.

The sample holds a few counts of this clone. The CDR3 bases are TGCGCCAGCAGCTTGGACGTTGGGGGCACTGGAAACACCATATATTTT. Protein product: CASSLDVGGTGNTIYF. This sequence joins TRBV5-1 and TRBJ1-3, with a possible D match to TRBD1 (6 bases). In germline, CDR1 is SGHRS, CDR2 YFSETQ. This CDR3 comprises 16 residues. Trimming took off 0 bases at V and 2 bases at J, with 12 bases between the two ends.

This chain connects TRBV3-1 (or the pseudogene TRBV3-2) to TRBJ2-5; D might be TRBD1 (5 bases). The germline V gene encodes CDR1 LGHDT and CDR2 YNNKEL (reference sequence). Trimming shortened V by 3 bases and J by 1 base, and 15 bases separated the two germline ends. The CDR3 spans 16 residues. CDR3 in DNA: TGTGCCAGCAGCCAGGATCCCACAGGTCGCCAAGAGACCCAGTACTTC. It translates to CASSQDPTGRQETQYF.

The sample holds a few counts of this clone. V and J are TRBV6-5 and TRBJ1-4, with 7 positions matching TRBD1. The V segment lost 5 bases and the J segment 3 bases; nucleotides outside the gene matches: 6. The CDR3 loop spans 15 amino acids. Germline assignment: CDR1 MNHEY and CDR2 SVGAGI. Written as DNA, the CDR3 is TGTGCCAGCAGTACAGGGGCTGGGGCTAATGAAAAACTGTTTTTT. It codes for CASSTGAGANEKLFF.

The chain combines TRBV27 with TRBJ1-2; D perhaps matches TRBD1 (6 bases). The V gene lost 3 bases and the J gene lost 4 bases, with 12 bases spanning the gap. This CDR3 spans 14 amino acids. From germline, CDR1 is MNHEY and CDR2 SMNVEV (reference sequence). CDR3 in amino acids: CASSFRGRGYGYTF. The DNA of the CDR3 is TGTGCCAGCAGTTTTCGGGGCAGGGGCTATGGCTACACCTTC.